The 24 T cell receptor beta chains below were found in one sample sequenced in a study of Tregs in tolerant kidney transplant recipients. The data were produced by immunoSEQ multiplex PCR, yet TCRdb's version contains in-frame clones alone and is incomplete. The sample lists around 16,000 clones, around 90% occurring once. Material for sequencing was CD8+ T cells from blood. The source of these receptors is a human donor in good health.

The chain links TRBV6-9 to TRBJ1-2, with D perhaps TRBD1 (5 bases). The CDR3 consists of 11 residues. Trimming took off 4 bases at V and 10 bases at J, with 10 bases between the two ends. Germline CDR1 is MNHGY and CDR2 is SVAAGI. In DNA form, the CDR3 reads TGTGCCAGCAGTTTGGGGGACGTCTACACCTTC. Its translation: CASSLGDVYTF.

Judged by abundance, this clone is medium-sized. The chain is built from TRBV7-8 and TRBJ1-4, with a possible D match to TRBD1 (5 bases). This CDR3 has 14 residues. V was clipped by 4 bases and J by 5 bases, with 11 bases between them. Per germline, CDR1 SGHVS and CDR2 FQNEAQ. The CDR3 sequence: CASSSQVPNEKLFF. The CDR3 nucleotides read TGTGCCAGCAGCTCACAGGTTCCAAATGAAAAACTGTTTTTT. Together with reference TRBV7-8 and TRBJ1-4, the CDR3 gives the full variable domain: GAGVSQSPRYKVAKRGQDVALRCDPISGHVSLFWYQQALGQGPEFLTYFQNEAQLDKSGLPSDRFFAERPEGSVSTLKIQRTQQEDSAVYLCASSSQVPNEKLFFGSGTQLSVL.

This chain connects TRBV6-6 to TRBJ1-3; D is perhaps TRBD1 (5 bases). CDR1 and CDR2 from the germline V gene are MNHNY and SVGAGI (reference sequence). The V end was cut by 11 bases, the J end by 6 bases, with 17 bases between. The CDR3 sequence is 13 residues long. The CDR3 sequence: CAGSGLGENTIYF. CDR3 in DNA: TGTGCCGGATCGGGACTGGGGGAAAACACCATATATTTT.

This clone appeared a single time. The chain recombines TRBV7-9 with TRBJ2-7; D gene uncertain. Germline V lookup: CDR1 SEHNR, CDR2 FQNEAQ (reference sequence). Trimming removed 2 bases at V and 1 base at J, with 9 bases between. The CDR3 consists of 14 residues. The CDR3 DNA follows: TGTGCCAGCAGCTTACTTCGGATTTCCTACGAGCAGTACTTC. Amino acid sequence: CASSLLRISYEQYF. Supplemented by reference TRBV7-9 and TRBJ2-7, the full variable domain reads DTGVSQNPRHKITKRGQNVTFRCDPISEHNRLYWYRQTLGQGPEFLTYFQNEAQLEKSRLLSDRFSAERPKGSFSTLEIQRTEQGDSAMYLCASSLLRISYEQYFGPGTRLTVT.

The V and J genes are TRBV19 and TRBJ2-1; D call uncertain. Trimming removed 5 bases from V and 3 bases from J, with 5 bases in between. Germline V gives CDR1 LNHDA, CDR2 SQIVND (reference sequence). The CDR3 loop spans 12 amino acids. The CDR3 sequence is CASSGYYNEQFF. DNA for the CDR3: TGTGCCAGTAGTGGGTACTACAATGAGCAGTTCTTC.

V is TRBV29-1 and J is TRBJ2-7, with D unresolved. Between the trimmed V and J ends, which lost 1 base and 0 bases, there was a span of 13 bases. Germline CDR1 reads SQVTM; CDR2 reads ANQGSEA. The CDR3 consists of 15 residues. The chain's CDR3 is CSVEGRVGPSYEQYF. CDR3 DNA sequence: TGCAGCGTTGAAGGTAGAGTAGGGCCCTCCTACGAGCAGTACTTC.

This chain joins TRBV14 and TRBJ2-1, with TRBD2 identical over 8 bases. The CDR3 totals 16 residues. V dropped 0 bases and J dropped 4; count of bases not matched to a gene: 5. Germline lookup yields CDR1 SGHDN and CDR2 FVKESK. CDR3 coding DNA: TGTGCCAGCAGCCAAGAAGCGGGAGTGGGGTACAATGAGCAGTTCTTC. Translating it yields CASSQEAGVGYNEQFF.

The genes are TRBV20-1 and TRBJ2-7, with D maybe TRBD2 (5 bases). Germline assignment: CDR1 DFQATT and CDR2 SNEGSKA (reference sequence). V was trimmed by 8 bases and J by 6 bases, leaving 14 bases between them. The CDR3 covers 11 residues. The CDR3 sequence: CSFSGGGEQYF. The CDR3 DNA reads TGCAGTTTTTCCGGAGGTGGCGAGCAGTACTTC.

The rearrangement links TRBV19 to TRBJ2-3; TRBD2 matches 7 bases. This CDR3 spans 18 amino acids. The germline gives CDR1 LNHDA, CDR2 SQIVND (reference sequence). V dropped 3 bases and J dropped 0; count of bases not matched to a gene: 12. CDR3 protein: CASSIPGGGFFSTDTQYF. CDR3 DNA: TGTGCCAGTAGTATTCCCGGCGGGGGTTTCTTCAGCACAGATACGCAGTATTTT.

DNA of the CDR3: TGTGCCAGCAGCTTAGGCCAAAACGAGCAGTACTTC. Its protein is CASSLGQNEQYF. The chain uses TRBV13 and TRBJ2-7; D is uncertain. Germline CDR1 reads PRHDT; CDR2 reads FYEKMQ (reference sequence). This CDR3 has 12 amino acids. The V end lost 0 bases, the J end lost 5 bases, and 5 bases lay between the germline ends.

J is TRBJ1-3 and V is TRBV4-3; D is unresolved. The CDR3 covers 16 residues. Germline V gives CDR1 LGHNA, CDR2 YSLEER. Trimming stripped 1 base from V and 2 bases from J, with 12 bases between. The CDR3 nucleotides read TGCGCCAGCAGCCAAGGAGGCGCACCCACTGGAAACACCATATATTTT. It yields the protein CASSQGGAPTGNTIYF.

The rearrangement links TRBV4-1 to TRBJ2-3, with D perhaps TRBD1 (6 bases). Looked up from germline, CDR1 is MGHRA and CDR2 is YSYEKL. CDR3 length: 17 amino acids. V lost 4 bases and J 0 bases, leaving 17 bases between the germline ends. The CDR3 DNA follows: TGCGCCAGCAGCCCCGTGGGGGCAGGACCTAGCACAGATACGCAGTATTTT. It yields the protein CASSPVGAGPSTDTQYF.

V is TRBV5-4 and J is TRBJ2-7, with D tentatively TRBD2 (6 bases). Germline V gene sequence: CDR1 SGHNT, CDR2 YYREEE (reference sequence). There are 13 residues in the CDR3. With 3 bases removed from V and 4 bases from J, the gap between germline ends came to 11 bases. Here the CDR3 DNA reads TGTGCCAGCAGCTCTGGAGGGCGGTACGAGCAGTACTTC. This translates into CASSSGGRYEQYF.

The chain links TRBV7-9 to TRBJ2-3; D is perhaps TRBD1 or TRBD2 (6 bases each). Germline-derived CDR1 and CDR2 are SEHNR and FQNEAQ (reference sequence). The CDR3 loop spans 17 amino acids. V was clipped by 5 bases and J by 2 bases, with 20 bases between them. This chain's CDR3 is CASSPLLGGVVTDTQYF. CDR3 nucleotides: TGTGCCAGCAGCCCGTTACTCGGGGGCGTTGTCACAGATACGCAGTATTTT.

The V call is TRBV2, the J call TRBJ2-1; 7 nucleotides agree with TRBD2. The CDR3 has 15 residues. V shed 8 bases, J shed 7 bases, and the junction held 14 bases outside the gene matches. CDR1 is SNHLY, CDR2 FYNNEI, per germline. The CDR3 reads CASSLTSVSWNEQFF. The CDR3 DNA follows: TGTGCCAGCTCCCTTACTAGCGTGTCCTGGAATGAGCAGTTCTTC.

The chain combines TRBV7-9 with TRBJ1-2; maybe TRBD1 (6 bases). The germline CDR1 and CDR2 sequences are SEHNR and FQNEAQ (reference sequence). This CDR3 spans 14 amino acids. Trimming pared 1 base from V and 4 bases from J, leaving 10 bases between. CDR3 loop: CASSLGGPIYGYTF. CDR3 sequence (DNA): TGTGCCAGCAGCTTAGGGGGGCCGATCTATGGCTACACCTTC.

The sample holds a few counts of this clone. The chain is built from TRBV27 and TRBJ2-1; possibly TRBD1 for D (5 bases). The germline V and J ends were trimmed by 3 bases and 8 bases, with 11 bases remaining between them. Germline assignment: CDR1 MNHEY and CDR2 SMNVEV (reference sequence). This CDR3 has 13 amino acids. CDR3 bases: TGTGCCAGCAGTTTGGGCAGGGTCTATGAGCAGTTCTTC. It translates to CASSLGRVYEQFF.

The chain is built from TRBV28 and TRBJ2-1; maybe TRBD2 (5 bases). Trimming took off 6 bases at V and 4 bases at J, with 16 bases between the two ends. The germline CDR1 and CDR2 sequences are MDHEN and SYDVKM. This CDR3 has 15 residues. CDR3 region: CASSRMGGSYNEQFF. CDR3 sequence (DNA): TGTGCCAGCAGCCGAATGGGCGGGTCTTACAATGAGCAGTTCTTC.

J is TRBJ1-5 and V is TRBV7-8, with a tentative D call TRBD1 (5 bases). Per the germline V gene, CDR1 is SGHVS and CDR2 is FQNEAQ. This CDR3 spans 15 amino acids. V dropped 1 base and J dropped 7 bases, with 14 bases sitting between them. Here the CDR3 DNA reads TGTGCCAGCAGCTTAGAGTGGGGCAGTCAACAGCCCCAGCATTTT. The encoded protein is CASSLEWGSQQPQHF.

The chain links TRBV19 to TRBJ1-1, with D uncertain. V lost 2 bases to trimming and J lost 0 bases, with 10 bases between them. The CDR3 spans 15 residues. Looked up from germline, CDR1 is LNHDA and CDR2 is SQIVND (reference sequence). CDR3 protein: CASSITDGMNTEAFF. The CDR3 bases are TGTGCCAGTAGTATAACAGACGGCATGAACACTGAAGCTTTCTTT.

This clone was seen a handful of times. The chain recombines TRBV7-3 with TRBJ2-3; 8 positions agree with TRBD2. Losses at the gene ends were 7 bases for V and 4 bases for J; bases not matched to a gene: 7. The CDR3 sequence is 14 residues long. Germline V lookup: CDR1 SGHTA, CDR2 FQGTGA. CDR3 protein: CASNSGGPSDTQYF. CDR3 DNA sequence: TGTGCCAGCAACTCGGGAGGGCCTTCAGATACGCAGTATTTT.

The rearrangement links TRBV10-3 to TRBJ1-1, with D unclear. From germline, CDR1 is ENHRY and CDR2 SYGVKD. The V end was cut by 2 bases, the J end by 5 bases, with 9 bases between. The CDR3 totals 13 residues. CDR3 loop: CAISEGWRTEAFF. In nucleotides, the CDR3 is TGTGCCATCAGTGAGGGATGGAGGACTGAAGCTTTCTTT.

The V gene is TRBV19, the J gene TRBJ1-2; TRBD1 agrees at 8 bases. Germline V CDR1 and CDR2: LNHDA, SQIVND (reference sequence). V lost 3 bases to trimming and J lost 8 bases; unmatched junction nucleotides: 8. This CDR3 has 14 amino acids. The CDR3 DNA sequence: TGTGCCAGTAGTATCGGGCAGGGGGCGCGGGGCTACACCTTC. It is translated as CASSIGQGARGYTF.

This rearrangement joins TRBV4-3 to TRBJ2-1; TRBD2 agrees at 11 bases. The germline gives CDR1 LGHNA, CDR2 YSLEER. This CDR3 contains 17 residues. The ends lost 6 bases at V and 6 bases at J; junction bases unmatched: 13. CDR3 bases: TGCGCCAGCAGGCGATGGTGGCTAGCGGGGGGCAGCAATGAGCAGTTCTTC. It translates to CASRRWWLAGGSNEQFF.